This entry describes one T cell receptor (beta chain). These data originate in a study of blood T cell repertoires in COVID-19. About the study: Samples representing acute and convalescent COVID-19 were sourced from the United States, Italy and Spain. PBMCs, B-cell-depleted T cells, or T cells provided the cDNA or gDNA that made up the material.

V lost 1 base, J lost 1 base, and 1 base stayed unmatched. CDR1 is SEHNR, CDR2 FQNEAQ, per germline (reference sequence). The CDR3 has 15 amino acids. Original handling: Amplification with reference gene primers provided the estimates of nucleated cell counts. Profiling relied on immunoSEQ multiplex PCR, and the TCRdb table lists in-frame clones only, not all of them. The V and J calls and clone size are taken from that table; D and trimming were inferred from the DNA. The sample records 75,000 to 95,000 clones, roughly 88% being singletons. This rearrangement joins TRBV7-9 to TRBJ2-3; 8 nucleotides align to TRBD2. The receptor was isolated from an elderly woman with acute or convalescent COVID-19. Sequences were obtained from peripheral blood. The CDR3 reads CASSLVLAGTDTQYF. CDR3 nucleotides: TGTGCCAGCAGCTTAGTACTAGCGGGCACAGATACGCAGTATTTT.